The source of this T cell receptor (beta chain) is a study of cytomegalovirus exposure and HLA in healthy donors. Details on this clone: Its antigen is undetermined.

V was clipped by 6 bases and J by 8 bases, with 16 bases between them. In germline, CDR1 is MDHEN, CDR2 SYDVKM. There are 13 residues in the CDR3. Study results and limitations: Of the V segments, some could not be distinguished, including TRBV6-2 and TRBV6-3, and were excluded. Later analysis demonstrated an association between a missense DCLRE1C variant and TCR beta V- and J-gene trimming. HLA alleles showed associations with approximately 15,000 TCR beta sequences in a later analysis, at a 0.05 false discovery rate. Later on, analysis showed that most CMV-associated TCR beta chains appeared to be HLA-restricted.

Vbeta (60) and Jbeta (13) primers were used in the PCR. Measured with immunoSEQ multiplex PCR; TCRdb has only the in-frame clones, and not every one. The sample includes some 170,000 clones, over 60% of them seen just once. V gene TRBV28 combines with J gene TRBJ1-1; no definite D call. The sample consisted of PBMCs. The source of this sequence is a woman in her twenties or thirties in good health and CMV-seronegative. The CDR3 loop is CASRPIDREEAFF. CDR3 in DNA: TGTGCCAGCAGGCCGATCGATAGGGAGGAAGCTTTCTTT.